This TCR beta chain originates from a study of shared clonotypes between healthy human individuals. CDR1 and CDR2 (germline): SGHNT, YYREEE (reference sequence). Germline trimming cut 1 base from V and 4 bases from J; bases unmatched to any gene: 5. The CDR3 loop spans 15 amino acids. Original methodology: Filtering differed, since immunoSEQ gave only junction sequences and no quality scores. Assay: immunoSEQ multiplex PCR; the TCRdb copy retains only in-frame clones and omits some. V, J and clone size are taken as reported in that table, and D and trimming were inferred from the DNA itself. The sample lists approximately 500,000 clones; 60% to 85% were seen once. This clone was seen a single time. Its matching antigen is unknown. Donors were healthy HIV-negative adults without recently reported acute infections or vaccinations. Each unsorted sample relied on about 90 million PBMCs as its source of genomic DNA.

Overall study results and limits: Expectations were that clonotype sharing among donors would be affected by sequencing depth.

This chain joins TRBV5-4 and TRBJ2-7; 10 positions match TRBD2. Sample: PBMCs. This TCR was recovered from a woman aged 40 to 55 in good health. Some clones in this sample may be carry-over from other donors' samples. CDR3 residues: CASSLKGLAVYEQYF. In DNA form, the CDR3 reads TGTGCCAGCAGCTTGAAAGGACTAGCGGTATACGAGCAGTACTTC.